The 21 T cell receptor beta chains given below trace back to one sample, sequenced in a study of T cell repertoires in cytomegalovirus infection. TCRdb used MiXCR to reprocess the reads, holding one entry per CDR3 protein. The sample includes approximately 180,000 distinct CDR3 sequences, about a sixth seen only once; the top ten take around 25%. The sample taken for sequencing was CD8+ T cells from PBMCs. The receptors originated from a human donor in good health (CMV status not recorded). Some clones in this sample may be carry-over from other donors' samples.

This clonotype was detected a few times. The chain joins TRBV5-1 to TRBJ2-1; TRBD2 might be the D (5 bases). From germline, CDR1 is SGHRS and CDR2 YFSETQ. V was trimmed by 5 bases and J by 6 bases, leaving 9 bases between them. This CDR3 comprises 12 residues. DNA of the CDR3: TGCGCCAGCAGTTCGGAGGTCAATGAGCAGTTCTTC. Encoded protein: CASSSEVNEQFF. The full variable domain, its missing parts supplied by reference TRBV5-1 and TRBJ2-1, is KAGVTQTPRYLIKTRGQQVTLSCSPISGHRSVSWYQQTPGQGLQFLFEYFSETQRNKGNFPGRFSGRQFSNSRSEMNVSTLELGDSALYLCASSSEVNEQFFGPGTRLTVL.

The chain is built from TRBV12-3 or TRBV12-4 and TRBJ1-1; D is ambiguous. The CDR3 covers 12 residues. Trimming cost V 5 bases and J 10 bases, with 14 bases left between them. The CDR3 spells CASSPYAWGAFF. DNA for the CDR3: TGTGCCAGCAGTCCTTACGCCTGGGGAGCTTTCTTT.

V gene TRBV7-9 combines with J gene TRBJ1-3; D may be TRBD1 (6 bases). The V end lost 4 bases, the J end lost 1 base, and 11 bases lay between the germline ends. CDR1 is SEHNR and CDR2 is FQNEAQ in the germline V gene (reference sequence). CDR3 length: 15 residues. CDR3 amino acids: CASSSPTGSGNTIYF. CDR3 nucleotide sequence: TGTGCCAGCAGCTCGCCTACAGGGTCTGGAAACACCATATATTTT.

V usage is TRBV19 and J usage is TRBJ1-1; no definite D call. The CDR3 is 13 amino acids. Germline V gene sequence: CDR1 LNHDA, CDR2 SQIVND (reference sequence). V was trimmed by 4 bases and J by 5 bases, leaving 11 bases between them. The chain's CDR3 is CASSTSLGTEAFF. Here the CDR3 DNA reads TGTGCCAGTAGTACCTCACTCGGGACTGAAGCTTTCTTT.

This clonotype was observed a handful of times. The chain is built from TRBV15 and TRBJ1-1, with D perhaps TRBD1 (6 bases). CDR3 length equals 14 residues. Trimming removed 5 bases at V and 3 bases at J, with 13 bases between. Per the germline V gene, CDR1 is LNHNV and CDR2 is YYDKDF (reference sequence). The CDR3 here is CATSYGDTYTEAFF. CDR3 coding DNA: TGTGCCACCAGCTATGGGGACACCTACACTGAAGCTTTCTTT.

CDR3 nucleotides: TGCGCCAGCAGCCAATCTATTACCGGGACCCTCAATGTGGAGCAGTACTTC. It is translated as CASSQSITGTLNVEQYF. V usage is TRBV4-3 and J usage is TRBJ2-7, with D perhaps matching TRBD1 or TRBD2 (5 bases each). The CDR3 totals 17 residues. Germline assignment: CDR1 LGHNA and CDR2 YSLEER. Trimming shortened V by 2 bases and J by 7 bases, and 24 bases separated the two germline ends.

The rearrangement uses TRBV6-4 and TRBJ1-1; D may be TRBD1 (5 bases). Trimming removed 8 bases from V and 5 bases from J, with 21 bases in between. This CDR3 has 15 amino acids. CDR1 and CDR2 from the germline V gene are MRHNA and SNTAGT. The CDR3 nucleotides are TGTGCCAGCCCTTATGCCCCCCGAAGGGGAACTGAAGCTTTCTTT. This translates into CASPYAPRRGTEAFF.

The count of this clonotype is one. CDR3 nucleotide sequence: TGCAGTGCGAAAAACAGGGAACGCTCCTATAATTCACCCCTCCACTTT. Translating it yields CSAKNRERSYNSPLHF. The V and J genes are TRBV20-1 and TRBJ1-6, with D maybe TRBD1 (6 bases). The ends were cut back, 6 bases at V and 0 bases at J, with 15 bases in the middle. The CDR3 is 16 amino acids. In germline, CDR1 is DFQATT, CDR2 SNEGSKA (reference sequence).

J is TRBJ2-1 and V is TRBV29-1, with D perhaps TRBD1 (5 bases). Trimming removed 4 bases at V and 7 bases at J, with 8 bases between. Germline assignment: CDR1 SQVTM and CDR2 ANQGSEA. The CDR3 has 11 amino acids. CDR3 loop: CSVGGSNEQFF. The CDR3 DNA reads as TGCAGCGTTGGGGGCAGTAATGAGCAGTTCTTC.

The chain recombines TRBV28 with TRBJ1-3, with 7 bases lining up with TRBD1. Germline V gives CDR1 MDHEN, CDR2 SYDVKM. V shed 7 bases and J 8 bases; nucleotides not matched to a gene: 5. The CDR3 is made up of 12 amino acids. CDR3 coding DNA: TGTGCCAGCACCTTCAGGGGGGACACCATATATTTT. Its translation: CASTFRGDTIYF.

This clonotype showed up just a few times. The rearrangement uses TRBV3-1 and TRBJ1-6; the D is unclear. V lost 1 base to trimming and J lost 10 bases, with 5 bases between them. This CDR3 region has 12 residues. CDR1 and CDR2 from the germline V gene are LGHDT and YNNKEL (reference sequence). Here the CDR3 reads CASSQGGSPLHF. CDR3 in DNA: TGTGCCAGCAGCCAAGGGGGATCACCCCTCCACTTT. The complete variable domain, with remaining parts taken from reference TRBV3-1 and TRBJ1-6, reads DTAVSQTPKYLVTQMGNDKSIKCEQNLGHDTMYWYKQDSKKFLKIMFSYNNKELIINETVPNRFSPKSPDKAHLNLHINSLELGDSAVYFCASSQGGSPLHFGNGTRLTVT.

This clonotype was counted a few times. The chain joins TRBV7-9 to TRBJ1-1; no clear D gene. The V gene's germline CDR1 is SEHNR and CDR2 FQNEAQ (reference sequence). With 4 bases removed from V and 2 bases from J, the gap between germline ends came to 14 bases. The CDR3 extends over 15 amino acids. CDR3 sequence reads: CASSYPGAGNTEAFF. DNA of the CDR3: TGTGCCAGCAGCTATCCGGGAGCGGGAAACACTGAAGCTTTCTTT.

A few counts support this clonotype. J is TRBJ1-1 and V is TRBV5-4, with D perhaps matching TRBD1 (5 bases). V was pared by 4 bases and J by 1 base, with 11 bases between. The germline gives CDR1 SGHNT, CDR2 YYREEE (reference sequence). The CDR3 length is 14 residues. CDR3 sequence: CASSPGRGNTEAFF. In DNA, the CDR3 is TGTGCCAGCAGCCCGGGAAGGGGGAACACTGAAGCTTTCTTT.

In its sample, this clonotype was seen a few times. Written as DNA, the CDR3 is TGTGCTCTCCCCCAAGTGCGGGGTGACGGCACCGGGGAGCTGTTTTTT. It is translated as CALPQVRGDGTGELFF. The V gene is TRBV7-9, the J gene TRBJ2-2, with D perhaps matching TRBD2 (6 bases). The germline V gene has CDR1 SEHNR and CDR2 FQNEAQ (reference sequence). The CDR3 spans 16 residues.

The chain has TRBV7-8 and TRBJ2-7; the D gene could be TRBD1 or TRBD2 (7 bases each). The CDR3 has 14 residues. V lost 5 bases and J 6 bases, leaving 17 bases between the germline ends. The germline V gene has CDR1 SGHVS and CDR2 FQNEAQ. In nucleotides, the CDR3 is TGTGCCAGCAGCACCAGACAGGGAGGGGGCGAGCAGTACTTC. As protein: CASSTRQGGGEQYF.

This clonotype was seen only a few times. The chain uses TRBV6-2 or TRBV6-3 and TRBJ1-6, with a tentative D call TRBD1 (6 bases). V lost 1 base and J lost 9, with 16 bases in between. The germline V gene encodes CDR1 MNHEY and CDR2 SVGEGT. This CDR3 is 16 amino acids long. CDR3 sequence (DNA): TGTGCCAGCAGTTACTTGGGACAATACGTGGCTTCACCCCTCCACTTT. This gives the protein CASSYLGQYVASPLHF.

The rearrangement links TRBV9 to TRBJ2-1; the match to TRBD2 covers 13 bases. This CDR3 contains 15 residues. Trimming removed 2 bases from V and 7 bases from J; junction bases left unmatched: 3. Germline CDR1 is SGDLS and CDR2 is YYNGEE. CDR3 region: CASSVTSGGQNEQFF. In nucleotides, the CDR3 is TGTGCCAGCAGCGTGACTAGCGGGGGGCAAAATGAGCAGTTCTTC.

This clonotype was counted a few times. The rearrangement uses TRBV28 and TRBJ2-1; a possible D gene is TRBD2 (6 bases). The V end was cut by 6 bases, the J end by 3 bases, with 21 bases between. Germline V gene lookup returns CDR1 MDHEN and CDR2 SYDVKM. The CDR3 length is 17 residues. CDR3 nucleotide sequence: TGTGCCAGCAGGAAAATAGGTGGGAGGAGCCACTACAATGAGCAGTTCTTC. This encodes CASRKIGGRSHYNEQFF. Full variable domain (missing parts from reference TRBV28 and TRBJ2-1): DVKVTQSSRYLVKRTGEKVFLECVQDMDHENMFWYRQDPGLGLRLIYFSYDVKMKEKGDIPEGYSVSREKKERFSLILESASTNQTSMYLCASRKIGGRSHYNEQFFGPGTRLTVL.

The chain couples TRBV5-6 to TRBJ1-3; tentative D call: TRBD1 (5 bases). There are 14 residues in the CDR3. Trimming removed 5 bases from V and 0 bases from J, with 9 bases in between. CDR1 is SGHDT, CDR2 YYEEEE, per germline. This CDR3 reads CASRPGISGNTIYF. The DNA for the CDR3 is TGTGCCAGCAGGCCAGGGATCTCTGGAAACACCATATATTTT.

The table lists this clonotype with a few counts. The chain carries TRBV27 and TRBJ2-2; TRBD2 matches 9 bases. The V and J ends lost 6 bases and 1 base, in that order; junction bases with no gene match: 3. The CDR3 length is 15 residues. Germline V CDR1 and CDR2: MNHEY, SMNVEV (reference sequence). CDR3 region: CASSRGGGNTGELFF. The CDR3 DNA is TGTGCCAGCAGCCGCGGGGGGGGGAACACCGGGGAGCTGTTTTTT.

There are many counts of this clonotype. This chain uses TRBV11-2 with TRBJ2-7, with a weak D call TRBD2 (6 bases). The CDR3 contains 13 residues. V lost 5 bases, J lost 3 bases, and 11 bases lay in between. In germline, CDR1 is SGHAT, CDR2 FQNNGV. The CDR3 coding sequence is TGTGCCAGCAGCCTGGGACTTTACTACGAGCAGTACTTC. The encoded protein is CASSLGLYYEQYF.